The 5 T cell receptor beta chains presented below share a single source sample, sequenced in a study of T cell responses to AZD1222 COVID-19 vaccine. This table comes from immunoSEQ multiplex PCR, and its TCRdb copy is limited to in-frame clones, with some not included. The data contain 97,000 or so clones, roughly 86% of them singletons. Sequencing used peripheral blood, obtained on day 0 of AZD1222 vaccination. These receptors were taken from an adult in good health.

This clone is deemed medium-sized. The CDR3 DNA is TGTGCCAGCAGCTCCCCGGGGACAGGGCTGGACTACACCTTC. Its translation is CASSSPGTGLDYTF. V gene TRBV7-9 combines with J gene TRBJ1-2; TRBD1 aligns across 9 bases. Germline V gene sequence: CDR1 SEHNR, CDR2 FQNEAQ (reference sequence). CDR3 length: 14 residues. The ends lost 4 bases at V and 10 bases at J; junction bases unmatched: 10.

The sample holds a few counts of this clone. The chain is built from TRBV4-2 and TRBJ1-2; D uncertain. This CDR3 region has 13 residues. The germline V gene has CDR1 LGHNA and CDR2 YNFKEQ. V was cut by 4 bases and J by 2 bases, with 8 bases left in between. In DNA form, the CDR3 reads TGTGCCAGCAGCCCGGAACTAAACTATGGCTACACCTTC. This codes for CASSPELNYGYTF.

The V and J genes are TRBV9 and TRBJ1-4, with D hard to call. The CDR3 sequence is 15 residues long. Trimming removed 4 bases at V and 8 bases at J, with 18 bases between. Germline CDR1 is SGDLS and CDR2 is YYNGEE. CDR3 DNA sequence: TGTGCCAGCAGCCCCGATGACCGGGGTTGGGAAAAACTGTTTTTT. Encoded protein: CASSPDDRGWEKLFF.

The V gene is TRBV7-9, the J gene TRBJ1-5, with D tentatively TRBD1 (5 bases). V dropped 5 bases and J dropped 5 bases, with 16 bases sitting between them. CDR1 and CDR2 (germline): SEHNR, FQNEAQ (reference sequence). This CDR3 spans 15 amino acids. The CDR3 region has the DNA TGTGCCAGCAGCCTTTCCCAGGGCGGGGATCAGCCCCAGCATTTT. Its translation is CASSLSQGGDQPQHF.

The chain links TRBV30 to TRBJ1-1; no reliable D call. CDR1 and CDR2 from the germline V gene are GTSNPN and SVGIG (reference sequence). CDR3 length: 16 amino acids. V lost 0 bases, J lost 5 bases, and 19 bases lay in between. This chain's CDR3 is CAWSVRAGGFRTEAFF. CDR3 nucleotide sequence: TGTGCCTGGAGTGTACGGGCAGGTGGATTTAGGACTGAAGCTTTCTTT.